One sample yielded the 28 T cell receptor beta chains listed below, sequenced in a study of T cell responses to AZD1222 COVID-19 vaccine. Libraries were prepared by immunoSEQ multiplex PCR; TCRdb keeps only in-frame clonotypes and omits some of them. The sample has fewer than 150,000 clones, approximately 90% seen once; the top ten hold 1.5% to 2%. The input for sequencing was peripheral blood, taken on day 0 of AZD1222 vaccination. Receptor source: an adult in good health.

This clone occurred once. This sequence joins TRBV19 and TRBJ1-3, with D perhaps TRBD1 (5 bases). CDR3 length: 14 residues. Deletions cut 8 bases from V and 4 bases from J, with 15 bases between. The germline CDR1 and CDR2 sequences are LNHDA and SQIVND (reference sequence). CDR3 residues: CASPGPTDGNTIYF. The CDR3 DNA follows: TGTGCCAGTCCGGGGCCCACTGACGGAAACACCATATATTTT.

This clone was observed a few times. The genes are TRBV7-9 and TRBJ2-5; TRBD1 matches 7 bases. This CDR3 spans 14 amino acids. Germline V lookup: CDR1 SEHNR, CDR2 FQNEAQ (reference sequence). J was trimmed by 3 bases and V by 5 bases; bases with no gene match: 6. For the CDR3, the DNA is TGTGCCAGCAGCCCGGACAGGCCGGAAGAGACCCAGTACTTC. Its translation: CASSPDRPEETQYF.

This sequence joins TRBV9 and TRBJ2-7; TRBD1 matches at 9 bases. The J segment lost 1 base and the V segment lost 2 bases, leaving 4 bases of the junction unmatched. Looked up from germline, CDR1 is SGDLS and CDR2 is YYNGEE. This CDR3 comprises 15 residues. The CDR3 protein is CASSVGGQGSYEQYF. CDR3 in DNA: TGTGCCAGCAGCGTCGGGGGACAGGGATCCTACGAGCAGTACTTC.

The rearrangement links TRBV7-9 to TRBJ1-1; no definite D call. Germline CDR1 is SEHNR and CDR2 is FQNEAQ (reference sequence). V was cut by 5 bases and J by 5 bases, with 18 bases left in between. The CDR3 is 15 residues long. CDR3 region: CASSPLGGERTEAFF. CDR3 coding DNA: TGTGCCAGCAGCCCCTTAGGAGGAGAGAGGACTGAAGCTTTCTTT.

The chain has TRBV28 and TRBJ1-1, with TRBD1 matching over 8 bases. This CDR3 has 12 residues. Trimming cost V 11 bases and J 6 bases; bases outside gene matches: 8. CDR1 is MDHEN, CDR2 SYDVKM, per germline. This CDR3 is CASVQGAAEAFF. As DNA, the CDR3 is TGTGCCTCAGTTCAGGGGGCTGCTGAAGCTTTCTTT.

V is TRBV3-1 (or the pseudogene TRBV3-2) and J is TRBJ2-1; D ambiguous. This CDR3 is 18 amino acids long. V dropped 1 base and J dropped 0 bases, with 16 bases sitting between them. Germline CDR1 and CDR2: LGHDT and YNNKEL (reference sequence). CDR3 coding DNA: TGTGCCAGCAGCCAAGCTTTCTCATTGGCGGTCTCCTACAATGAGCAGTTCTTC. Protein sequence: CASSQAFSLAVSYNEQFF.

The CDR3 spells CASSQDLREYNSPLHF. CDR3 DNA sequence: TGCGCCAGCAGCCAAGATCTTCGGGAATATAATTCACCCCTCCACTTT. The rearrangement links TRBV4-3 to TRBJ1-6; D is unclear. The CDR3 length is 16 residues. V was cut by 0 bases and J by 4 bases, with 10 bases left in between. Germline assignment: CDR1 LGHNA and CDR2 YSLEER.

The rearrangement joins TRBV27 to TRBJ2-3, with a tentative D call TRBD2 (5 bases). Germline V gene sequence: CDR1 MNHEY, CDR2 SMNVEV (reference sequence). The CDR3 length is 14 residues. Trimming took off 2 bases at V and 4 bases at J, with 10 bases between the two ends. For the CDR3, the DNA is TGTGCCAGCAGTTTAGGACTCCCCCCAGATACGCAGTATTTT. This codes for CASSLGLPPDTQYF.

The genes are TRBV23-1 and TRBJ2-4; 9 bases fit TRBD1. TRBV23-1 is classed as an ORF, of uncertain function. There are 15 residues in the CDR3. The V gene end was trimmed by 2 bases and the J gene end by 1 base; junction bases not matched to a gene: 0. The CDR3 region is CASSQGQGAKNIQYF. In DNA form, the CDR3 reads TGCGCCAGCAGTCAAGGACAGGGGGCCAAAAACATTCAGTACTTC.

V gene TRBV7-2 combines with J gene TRBJ1-6; TRBD1 matches at 7 bases. The CDR3 runs to 15 residues. Trimming at V came to 5 bases and at J to 6 bases, leaving 7 bases not matched to a gene. Germline CDR1 is SGHTA and CDR2 is FQGNSA. CDR3 sequence (DNA): TGTGCCAGCAGCCCCAGACAGGGAACTAATTCACCCCTCCACTTT. It encodes CASSPRQGTNSPLHF.

This chain links TRBV19 with TRBJ1-5, with D unresolved. CDR3 size: 14 residues. V lost 5 bases to trimming and J lost 0 bases, with 8 bases between them. Germline values: CDR1 LNHDA, CDR2 SQIVND (reference sequence). Written as DNA, the CDR3 is TGTGCCAGTAGTCAGCAAAATAGCAATCAGCCCCAGCATTTT. Protein: CASSQQNSNQPQHF.

This rearrangement joins TRBV18 to TRBJ1-6; D is possibly TRBD1 (5 bases). V lost 3 bases and J lost 5, with 11 bases in between. This CDR3 contains 15 residues. Germline CDR1 reads KGHSH; CDR2 reads LQKENI. CDR3 nucleotide sequence: TGTGCCAGCTCACCGCGGGGCACCGATAATTCACCCCTCCACTTT. This translates into CASSPRGTDNSPLHF.

CDR3 sequence: CASSAPGQGYYEQYF. The DNA of the CDR3 is TGTGCCAGCAGCGCTCCGGGACAGGGGTATTACGAGCAGTACTTC. The genes are TRBV7-8 and TRBJ2-7, with 10 bases aligning to TRBD1. The CDR3 loop spans 15 amino acids. The germline gives CDR1 SGHVS, CDR2 FQNEAQ. Trimming took 5 bases from V and 4 from J; bases not matched to a gene: 8.

V is TRBV5-1 and J is TRBJ1-1, with D unclear. Trimming took off 1 base at V and 3 bases at J, with 13 bases between the two ends. The CDR3 sequence is 15 residues long. Germline CDR1 reads SGHRS; CDR2 reads YFSETQ. CDR3 residues: CASSLSSGLYTEAFF. DNA for the CDR3: TGCGCCAGCAGCTTGTCTTCGGGGTTGTACACTGAAGCTTTCTTT.

The chain carries TRBV29-1 and TRBJ1-1; tentatively, D is TRBD1 (5 bases). Looked up from germline, CDR1 is SQVTM and CDR2 is ANQGSEA. The ends were cut back, 8 bases at V and 3 bases at J, with 16 bases in the middle. The CDR3 is 13 residues long. In DNA, the CDR3 is TGCAGCTCTGTTGGGGGGTTGGACACTGAAGCTTTCTTT. This codes for CSSVGGLDTEAFF.

This clone appeared a few times. The rearrangement uses TRBV4-1 and TRBJ1-1; D is uncertain. Germline V gene sequence: CDR1 MGHRA, CDR2 YSYEKL. The CDR3 has 11 amino acids. Between the trimmed V and J ends, which lost 5 bases and 3 bases, there was a span of 4 bases. This chain's CDR3 is CASSRDTEAFF. DNA for the CDR3: TGCGCCAGCAGCAGGGACACTGAAGCTTTCTTT.

Here the CDR3 DNA reads TGTGCCAGCGGTACACGACCTAGCAATCAGCCCCAGCATTTT. Translated, it gives CASGTRPSNQPQHF. V and J are TRBV5-8 and TRBJ1-5; D not resolved. The CDR3 spans 14 residues. Germline CDR1 SGHTS, CDR2 YDEGEE. V lost 7 bases, J lost 0 bases, and 11 bases lay in between.

This sequence joins TRBV19 and TRBJ1-1; the match to TRBD1 covers 9 bases. Per the germline V gene, CDR1 is LNHDA and CDR2 is SQIVND (reference sequence). The CDR3 loop spans 18 amino acids. J was trimmed by 4 bases and V by 5 bases; bases with no gene match: 17. The CDR3 coding sequence is TGTGCCAGTAGTCAATTGACAGGGGGAGTAACGGTGGGCACTGAAGCTTTCTTT. It encodes CASSQLTGGVTVGTEAFF.

This chain links TRBV11-2 with TRBJ2-2; D is ambiguous. The CDR3 covers 16 residues. V lost 3 bases and J lost 4, with 15 bases in between. Germline assignment: CDR1 SGHAT and CDR2 FQNNGV. The CDR3 reads CASSFFGRVGTGELFF. The CDR3 nucleotides read TGTGCCAGCAGCTTTTTTGGTAGGGTCGGCACCGGGGAGCTGTTTTTT. The full variable domain, rest sourced from reference TRBV11-2 and TRBJ2-2, is EAGVAQSPRYKIIEKRQSVAFWCNPISGHATLYWYQQILGQGPKLLIQFQNNGVVDDSQLPKDRFSAERLKGVDSTLKIQPAKLEDSAVYLCASSFFGRVGTGELFFGEGSRLTVL.

V and J are TRBV30 and TRBJ1-5, with D unclear. CDR1 GTSNPN and CDR2 SVGIG come from the germline V gene (reference sequence). The CDR3 sequence is 12 residues long. V lost 2 bases and J 9 bases, leaving 11 bases between the germline ends. The CDR3 DNA is TGTGCCTGGAGTTTCGGGGTTCCGCCCCAGCATTTT. It yields the protein CAWSFGVPPQHF.

In its sample, this clone was seen once. This rearrangement joins TRBV7-2 to TRBJ2-5; TRBD2 agrees at 10 bases. CDR3 length equals 14 residues. CDR1 and CDR2 from the germline V gene are SGHTA and FQGNSA. Losses at the gene ends were 5 bases for V and 2 bases for J; bases not matched to a gene: 2. In DNA, the CDR3 is TGTGCCAGCAGCCGTAGCGGGAGGCAAGAGACCCAGTACTTC. Amino acids: CASSRSGRQETQYF. The full variable domain, completed using reference TRBV7-2 and TRBJ2-5, is GAGVSQSPSNKVTEKGKDVELRCDPISGHTALYWYRQSLGQGLEFLIYFQGNSAPDKSGLPSDRFSAERTGGSVSTLTIQRTQQEDSAVYLCASSRSGRQETQYFGPGTRLLVL.

The chain employs TRBV20-1 and TRBJ2-5; D call uncertain. Deletions cut 5 bases from V and 2 bases from J, with 6 bases between. Germline V CDR1 and CDR2: DFQATT, SNEGSKA (reference sequence). The CDR3 loop spans 11 amino acids. The CDR3 nucleotides read TGCAGTGCTCCCCTACAAGAGACCCAGTACTTC. Its protein product is CSAPLQETQYF.

V and J are TRBV15 and TRBJ1-2, with D perhaps matching TRBD1 (6 bases). The CDR3 totals 14 residues. Germline-derived CDR1 and CDR2 are LNHNV and YYDKDF (reference sequence). V was pared by 0 bases and J by 8 bases, with 13 bases between. DNA for the CDR3: TGTGCCACCAGCAGAGATAGGGGGGCGAGAGGCTACACCTTC. Translation gives CATSRDRGARGYTF. The full variable domain, rest sourced from reference TRBV15 and TRBJ1-2, is DAMVIQNPRYQVTQFGKPVTLSCSQTLNHNVMYWYQQKSSQAPKLLFHYYDKDFNNEADTPDNFQSRRPNTSFCFLDIRSPGLGDTAMYLCATSRDRGARGYTFGSGTRLTVV.

This clone was counted once. This rearrangement joins TRBV11-3 to TRBJ2-1; D unresolved. Germline CDR1 and CDR2: SGHNT and YENEEA. This CDR3 is built from 14 residues. Trimming took off 6 bases at V and 2 bases at J, with 11 bases between the two ends. The CDR3 sequence is CASSLGQAYNEQFF. The CDR3 DNA follows: TGTGCCAGCAGTCTAGGGCAGGCCTACAATGAGCAGTTCTTC.

The gene calls are TRBV29-1 and TRBJ2-7; tentatively, D is TRBD1 (6 bases). CDR3 size: 15 residues. V lost 0 bases to trimming and J lost 3 bases, with 15 bases between them. Germline V gene sequence: CDR1 SQVTM, CDR2 ANQGSEA. In DNA form, the CDR3 reads TGCAGCGTTGAAGATCGGCAGGGGCCCCACTACGAGCAGTACTTC. It yields the protein CSVEDRQGPHYEQYF.

The chain uses TRBV15 and TRBJ1-1; D remains unclear. Trimming stripped 0 bases from V and 1 base from J, with 9 bases between. Germline values: CDR1 LNHNV, CDR2 YYDKDF (reference sequence). This CDR3 is 15 amino acids long. The CDR3 is CATSRDKMSNTEAFF. Here the CDR3 DNA reads TGTGCCACCAGCAGAGATAAAATGTCGAACACTGAAGCTTTCTTT.

The chain joins TRBV27 to TRBJ2-3, with a tentative D call TRBD1 (6 bases). With 5 bases removed from V and 5 bases from J, the gap between germline ends came to 17 bases. The CDR3 contains 15 residues. CDR1 is MNHEY and CDR2 is SMNVEV in the germline V gene (reference sequence). CDR3 region: CASSVRNREKDTQYF. The CDR3 region has the DNA TGTGCCAGCAGTGTCCGCAACAGGGAAAAAGATACGCAGTATTTT.

The rearrangement joins TRBV27 to TRBJ1-6; D gene unclear. Per germline, CDR1 MNHEY and CDR2 SMNVEV (reference sequence). The CDR3 consists of 14 residues. The V and J ends lost 2 bases and 11 bases respectively, with 13 bases between them. CDR3 bases: TGTGCCAGCAGTTTAGGTGGGGAAATAACACCCCTCCACTTT. Translation gives CASSLGGEITPLHF.